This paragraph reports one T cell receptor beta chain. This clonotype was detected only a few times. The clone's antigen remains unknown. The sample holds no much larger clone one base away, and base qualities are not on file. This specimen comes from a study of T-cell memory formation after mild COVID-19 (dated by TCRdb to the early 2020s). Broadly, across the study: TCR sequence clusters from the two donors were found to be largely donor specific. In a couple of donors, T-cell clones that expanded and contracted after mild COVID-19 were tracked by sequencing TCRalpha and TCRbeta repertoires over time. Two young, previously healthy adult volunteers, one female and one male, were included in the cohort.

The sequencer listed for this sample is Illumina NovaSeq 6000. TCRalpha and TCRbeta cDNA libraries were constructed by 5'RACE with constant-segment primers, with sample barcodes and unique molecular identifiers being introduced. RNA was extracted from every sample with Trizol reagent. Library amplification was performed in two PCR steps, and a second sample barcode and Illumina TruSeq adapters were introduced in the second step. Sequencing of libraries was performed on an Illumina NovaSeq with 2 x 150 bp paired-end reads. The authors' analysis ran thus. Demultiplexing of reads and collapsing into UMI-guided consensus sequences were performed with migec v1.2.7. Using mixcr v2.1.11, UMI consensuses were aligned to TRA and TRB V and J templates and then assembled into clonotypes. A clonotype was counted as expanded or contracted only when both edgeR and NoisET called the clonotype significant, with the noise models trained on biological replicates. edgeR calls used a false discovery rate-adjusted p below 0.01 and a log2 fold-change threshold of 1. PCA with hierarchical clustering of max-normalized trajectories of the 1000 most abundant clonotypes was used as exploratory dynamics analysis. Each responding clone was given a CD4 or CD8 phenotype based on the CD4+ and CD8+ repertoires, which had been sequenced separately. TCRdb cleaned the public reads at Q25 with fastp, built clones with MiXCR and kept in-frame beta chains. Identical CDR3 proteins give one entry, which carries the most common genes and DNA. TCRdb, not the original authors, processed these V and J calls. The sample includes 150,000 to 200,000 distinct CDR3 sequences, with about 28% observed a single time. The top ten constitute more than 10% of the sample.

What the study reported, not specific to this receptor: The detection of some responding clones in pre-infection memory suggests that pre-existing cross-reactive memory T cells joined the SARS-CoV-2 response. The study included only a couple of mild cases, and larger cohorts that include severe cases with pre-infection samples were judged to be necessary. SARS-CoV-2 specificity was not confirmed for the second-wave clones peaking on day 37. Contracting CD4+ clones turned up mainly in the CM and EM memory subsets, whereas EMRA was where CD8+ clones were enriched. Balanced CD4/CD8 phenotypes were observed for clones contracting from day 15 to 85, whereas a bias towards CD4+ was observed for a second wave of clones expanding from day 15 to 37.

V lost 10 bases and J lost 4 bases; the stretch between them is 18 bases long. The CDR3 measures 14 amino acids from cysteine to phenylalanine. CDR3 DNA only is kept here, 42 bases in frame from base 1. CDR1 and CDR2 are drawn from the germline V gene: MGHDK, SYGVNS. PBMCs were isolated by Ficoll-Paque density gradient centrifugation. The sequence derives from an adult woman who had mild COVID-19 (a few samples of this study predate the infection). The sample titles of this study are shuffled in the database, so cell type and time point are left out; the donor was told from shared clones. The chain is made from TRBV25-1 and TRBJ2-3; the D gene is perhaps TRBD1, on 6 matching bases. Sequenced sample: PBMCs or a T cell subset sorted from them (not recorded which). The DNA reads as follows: TGTGCCACTATGAGCACAGGGAGCGCAGATACGCAGTATTTT. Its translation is CATMSTGSADTQYF.